This T cell receptor beta chain was observed in a study of low-dose radiotherapy and immunotherapy resistance in tumors. About the research overall: The fractionation for Cohort 1 was 0.5 Gy per fraction every 2 weeks, totaling 6.5 Gy. Individuals in Cohort 2 had 1 Gy per fraction every two weeks, adding up to 13 Gy over 26 weeks. Intravenously given cyclophosphamide 200 mg/m2 followed a two-week schedule that placed each dose one day before radiation and immunotherapy.

The CDR3 sequence is 12 residues long. Germline assignment: CDR1 MDHEN and CDR2 SYDVKM. Time point reported: before trial treatment. cDNA synthesis used a TRAV/TRBV-specific primer set for both chains. TCRs underwent 20 PCR cycles of amplification with a constant-region primer and V-primer adapter. mRNA that had been isolated underwent amplification through in vitro transcription. MiXCR, applied by TCRdb to the reads, yields one record per CDR3 protein. The sample lists tens of thousands of distinct CDR3 sequences; about 26% were seen once. This clonotype was picked up many times. At one end the junction does not follow the germline gene, possibly because of a read error.

The source was PBMCs, collected before treatment. The sequence was collected from a male donor with rectosigmoid adenocarcinoma. The chain is built from TRBV28 and TRBJ2-7, with 7 nucleotides matching TRBD1. The CDR3 protein is CATSLTGVEQYF. The CDR3 DNA is TGTGCCACCAGTCTAACAGGGGTCGAGCAGTACTTC.